The rows below give T cell receptor beta chains drawn from one sample of a study of human thymus T cells. This table comes from immunoSEQ multiplex PCR, and its TCRdb copy is limited to in-frame clones, with some not included. The sample holds 120,000 or so clones, more than 90% seen once. The sequencing input was thymus tissue. The source is a boy less than two years old with a congenital heart defect but otherwise immunologically healthy. The conserved cysteine and the conserved F or W are not part of the CDR3 here.

cdr3_aa	v_call
ASSLSARGFTGELF	TRBV27
ASSLKLGKPEAF	TRBV5-6
ASSVLTGEKLF	TRBV7-2
ASSSLAGSTYNEQF	TRBV7-2
ASSSLEGVETQY	TRBV5-1
ASTQNGTVTEAF	TRBV7-6
ASSLDPYSPLH	TRBV7-9
ASIPGQGWGNTIY	TRBV6-1
ASSQDRDGSSRTNYGYT	TRBV4-1
ASSQAGTGHYEQY	TRBV4-1
ASSQGGVGTSSTDTQY	TRBV4-2
ASSASTTNEKLF	TRBV7-6
ASSQLGGSYNEQF	TRBV5-5
AWSDPKGAQY	TRBV30
ASSHRGDGGYT	TRBV4-3
ASSPMSYEQY	TRBV18
ATSRDSPGTYGYT	TRBV15
AIRPETSTDTQY	TRBV10-3